This TCR beta chain appears in the sequencing data of a study of cytomegalovirus exposure and HLA in healthy donors. Findings and limits, study-wide: Researchers reported that three CMV-associated chains were confirmed in vitro as CMV antigen-specific. Presence/absence analyses assumed roughly uniform sequencing depth across donors. Prediction of most subjects' HLA-A and HLA-B alleles by TCR beta sequences was reportedly accurate.

The CDR3 contains 15 residues. Trimming cost V 4 bases and J 8 bases, with 17 bases left between them. CDR1 and CDR2 (germline): SEHNR, FQNEAQ (reference sequence). Regarding this clone: Its antigen is currently unknown.

Primers: 60 Vbeta forward and 13 Jbeta reverse. Produced via immunoSEQ multiplex PCR; TCRdb's table is partial and in-frame only. Among roughly 290,000 clones listed, 80% were seen once. The source of this sequence is a girl aged 2 to 9 in good health and CMV-seronegative. The V gene is TRBV7-9, the J gene TRBJ1-4; D not certain. The sample taken for sequencing was PBMCs. The CDR3 loop is CASSYNSQRGEKLFF. The DNA of the CDR3 is TGTGCCAGCAGCTACAACAGCCAGCGGGGAGAAAAACTGTTTTTT.